This TCR beta chain originates from a study of T cell repertoires in cytomegalovirus infection. As for the study in general: Alongside well-studied HLA-B-restricted CMV epitopes, recently identified HLA-C-restricted CMV epitopes were also used. CMV infection together with matching HLA type was indicated by public TCR beta signatures. Study-level results: The ex vivo response was dominated by HLA-C-restricted CMV-specific TCR beta clonotypes.

Trimming stripped 6 bases from V and 3 bases from J, with 8 bases between. CDR1 is LNHDA, CDR2 SQIVND, per germline (reference sequence). The CDR3 totals 12 residues. In regard to this clonotype: Its specificity is not known.

MiXCR, run by TCRdb on the reads, gives a single entry per CDR3 protein. Of approximately 300,000 distinct CDR3 sequences in the sample, 25% are singletons; the top ten hold 13%. This TCR was sampled from a human donor in good health (CMV status not recorded). Some clones in this sample may be carry-over from other donors' samples. The chain couples TRBV19 to TRBJ1-2, with D unresolved. Here the sequenced sample was cultured PBMCs, taken from culture after CMV antigen stimulation. The CDR3 DNA reads as TGTGCCAGTAGCCCCAGGCACTATGGCTACACCTTC. Protein: CASSPRHYGYTF.